This T cell receptor beta chain originates from a study of shared clonotypes between healthy human individuals. Findings of the study overall: Clonotype sharing among donors was expected to depend on sequencing depth.

Concerning this clone: What it binds is not known.

Naive CD8 cells comprised CD45RO-negative, CCR7-positively selected cells, excluding terminally differentiated effector memory CD45RA+ cells. CDR3 length equals 13 residues. J was trimmed by 7 bases and V by 9 bases; bases with no gene match: 11. CDR1 and CDR2 from the germline V gene are LNHDA and SQIVND (reference sequence). Original data processing: ImmunoSEQ junction-only sequences lacked quality scores, so their filtering differed. Only in-frame clones appear in the TCRdb table, and some are missing; sequencing was by immunoSEQ multiplex PCR. V, J and clone size derive from that table, while D and trimming were established from the DNA sequence. This sample has millions of clones; approximately 94% occur once, and the top ten carry 0.9% to 1.4%.

Material for sequencing was naive CD8+ T cells sorted from blood. This receptor was taken from a man between 18 and 35 years old in good health. The V gene is TRBV19, the J gene TRBJ1-2, with TRBD1 matching 7 bases. CDR3 sequence reads: CASTIRTGAGYTF. The CDR3 DNA follows: TGTGCCAGCACTATCAGGACAGGTGCTGGCTACACCTTC. Supplemented by reference TRBV19 and TRBJ1-2, the full variable domain reads DGGITQSPKYLFRKEGQNVTLSCEQNLNHDAMYWYRQDPGQGLRLIYYSQIVNDFQKGDIAEGYSVSREKKESFPLTVTSAQKNPTAFYLCASTIRTGAGYTFGSGTRLTVV.